This TCR beta chain stems from a study of shared T cell receptors in the human thymus. The table came from immunoSEQ multiplex PCR; TCRdb's copy has only in-frame clones and leaves some out. The table lists more than 550,000 clones, around 85% of them singletons, with around 0.01% in the top ten. Germline V gene data show CDR1 as SGHDN and CDR2 as FVKESK. This CDR3 is built from 17 residues. Trimming cost V 0 bases and J 8 bases, with 22 bases left between them. A further study also used this sample, focusing on human thymus T cells. From that second work: Corrective cardiac surgery supplied the resected thymus tissue. There appeared to be biased usage of V and J genes in thymic and blood repertoires. Related research reported highly overlapping thymic repertoires among unrelated individuals.

The sequencing sample was made of thymocytes. The chain joins TRBV14 to TRBJ1-2; D unclear. This TCR was sampled from a girl in the first two years of life with a congenital heart defect. This CDR3 is CASSQDYKLPNPGGYTF. The CDR3 DNA is TGTGCCAGCAGCCAAGATTATAAGCTCCCCAACCCGGGGGGCTACACCTTC.